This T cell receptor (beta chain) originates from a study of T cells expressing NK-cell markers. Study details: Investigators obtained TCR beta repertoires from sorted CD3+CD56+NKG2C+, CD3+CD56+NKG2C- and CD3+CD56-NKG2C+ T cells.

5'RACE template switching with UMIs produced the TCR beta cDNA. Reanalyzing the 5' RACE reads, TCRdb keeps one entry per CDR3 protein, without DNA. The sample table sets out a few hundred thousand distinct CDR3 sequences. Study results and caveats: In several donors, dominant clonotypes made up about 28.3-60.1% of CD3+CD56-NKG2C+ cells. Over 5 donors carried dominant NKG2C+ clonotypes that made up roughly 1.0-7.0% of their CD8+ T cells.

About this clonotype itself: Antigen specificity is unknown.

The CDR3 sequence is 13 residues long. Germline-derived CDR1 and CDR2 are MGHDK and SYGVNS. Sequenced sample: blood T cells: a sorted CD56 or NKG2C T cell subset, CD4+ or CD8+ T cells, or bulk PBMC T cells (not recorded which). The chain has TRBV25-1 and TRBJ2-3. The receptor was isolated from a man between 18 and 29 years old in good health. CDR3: CASRIDGTDTQYF.